The present TCR beta chain was sequenced within a study of T cell responses to AZD1222 COVID-19 vaccine. Findings and limits, study-wide: Possibly, clonal diversity was underestimated; donors were largely white British and included more females.

Only in-frame clones appear in the TCRdb table, and some are missing; sequencing was by immunoSEQ multiplex PCR. In the table there are about 96,000 clones, about 93% of which are singletons. On this clone: Its antigen is not identified.

The V end was cut by 4 bases, the J end by 5 bases, with 9 bases between. The CDR3 has 12 amino acids. The germline V gene encodes CDR1 LNHDA and CDR2 SQIVND (reference sequence). The sequence was collected from an adult in good health. The chain uses TRBV19 and TRBJ2-7, with a weak D call TRBD2 (5 bases). The specimen was peripheral blood, collected on day 0 of MenACWY control vaccination. CDR3 sequence reads: CASSTEGDEQYF. The CDR3 DNA sequence: TGTGCCAGTAGTACCGAGGGCGACGAGCAGTACTTC.